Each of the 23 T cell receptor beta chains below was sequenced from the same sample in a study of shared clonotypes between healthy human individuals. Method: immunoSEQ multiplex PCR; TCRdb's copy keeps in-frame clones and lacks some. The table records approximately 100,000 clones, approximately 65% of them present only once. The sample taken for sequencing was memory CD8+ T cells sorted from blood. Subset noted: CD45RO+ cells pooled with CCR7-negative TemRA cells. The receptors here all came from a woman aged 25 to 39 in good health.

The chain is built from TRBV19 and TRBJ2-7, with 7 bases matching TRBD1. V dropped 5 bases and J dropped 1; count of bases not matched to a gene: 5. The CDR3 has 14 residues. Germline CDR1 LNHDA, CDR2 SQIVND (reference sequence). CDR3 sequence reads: CASSGWDSSYEQYF. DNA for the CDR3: TGTGCCAGTAGTGGCTGGGACAGTTCCTACGAGCAGTACTTC.

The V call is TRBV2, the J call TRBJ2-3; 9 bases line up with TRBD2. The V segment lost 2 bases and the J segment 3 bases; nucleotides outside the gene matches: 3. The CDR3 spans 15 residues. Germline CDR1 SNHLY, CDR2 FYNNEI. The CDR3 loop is CASSEPTSGTDTQYF. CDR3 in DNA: TGTGCCAGCAGTGAACCCACTAGCGGGACAGATACGCAGTATTTT.

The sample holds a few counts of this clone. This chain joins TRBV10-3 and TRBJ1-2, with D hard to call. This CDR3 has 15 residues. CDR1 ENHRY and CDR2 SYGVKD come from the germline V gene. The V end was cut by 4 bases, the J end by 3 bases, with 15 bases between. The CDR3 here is CAISAARTDYYGYTF. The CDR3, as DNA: TGTGCCATCAGTGCAGCCCGTACAGATTACTATGGCTACACCTTC.

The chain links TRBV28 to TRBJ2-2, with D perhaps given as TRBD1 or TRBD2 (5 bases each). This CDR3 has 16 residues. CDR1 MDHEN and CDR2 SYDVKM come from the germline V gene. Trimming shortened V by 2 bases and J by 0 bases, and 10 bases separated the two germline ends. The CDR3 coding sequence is TGTGCCAGCAGTTTAATCGGGGACCCGAACACCGGGGAGCTGTTTTTT. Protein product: CASSLIGDPNTGELFF.

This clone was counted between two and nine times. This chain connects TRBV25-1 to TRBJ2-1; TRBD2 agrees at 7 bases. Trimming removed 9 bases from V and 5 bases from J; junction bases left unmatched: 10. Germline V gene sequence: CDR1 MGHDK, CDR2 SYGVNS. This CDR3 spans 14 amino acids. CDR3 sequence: CASSGGAGDNEQFF. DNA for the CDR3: TGTGCCAGTTCTGGAGGGGCGGGAGACAATGAGCAGTTCTTC.

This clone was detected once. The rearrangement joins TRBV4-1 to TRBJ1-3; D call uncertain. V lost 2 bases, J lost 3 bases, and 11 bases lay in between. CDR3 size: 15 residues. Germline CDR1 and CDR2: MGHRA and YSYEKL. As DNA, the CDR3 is TGCGCCAGCAGCCAACTCATACTGGGTGGAAACACCATATATTTT. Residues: CASSQLILGGNTIYF.

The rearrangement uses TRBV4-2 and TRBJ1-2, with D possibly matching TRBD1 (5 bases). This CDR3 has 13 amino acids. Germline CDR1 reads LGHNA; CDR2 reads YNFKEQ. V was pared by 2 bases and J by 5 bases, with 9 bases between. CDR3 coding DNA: TGTGCCAGCAGCCAACGAGGGGAGTATGGCTACACCTTC. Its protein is CASSQRGEYGYTF.

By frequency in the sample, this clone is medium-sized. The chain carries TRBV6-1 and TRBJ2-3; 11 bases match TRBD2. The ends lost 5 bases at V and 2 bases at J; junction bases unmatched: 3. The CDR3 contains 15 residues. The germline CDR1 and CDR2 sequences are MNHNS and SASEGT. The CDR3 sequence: CASSLLAGDTDTQYF. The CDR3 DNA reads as TGTGCCAGCAGTCTACTAGCGGGAGACACAGATACGCAGTATTTT.

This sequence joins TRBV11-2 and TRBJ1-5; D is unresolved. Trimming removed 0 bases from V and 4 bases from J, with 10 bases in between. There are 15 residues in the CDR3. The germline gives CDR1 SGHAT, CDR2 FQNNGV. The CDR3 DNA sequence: TGTGCCAGCAGCTTAGATGGGTCCGGGAATCAGCCCCAGCATTTT. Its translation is CASSLDGSGNQPQHF.

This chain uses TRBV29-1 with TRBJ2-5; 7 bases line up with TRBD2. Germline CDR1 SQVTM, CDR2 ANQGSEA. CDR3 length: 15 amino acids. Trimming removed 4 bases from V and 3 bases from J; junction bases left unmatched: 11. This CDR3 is CSVARTRIKKETQYF. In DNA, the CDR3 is TGCAGCGTTGCTAGGACTAGGATTAAGAAAGAGACCCAGTACTTC.

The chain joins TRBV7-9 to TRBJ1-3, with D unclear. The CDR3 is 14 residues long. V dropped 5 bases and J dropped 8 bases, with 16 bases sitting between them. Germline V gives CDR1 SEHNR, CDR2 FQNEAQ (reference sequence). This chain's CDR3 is CASSPVGGSDTIYF. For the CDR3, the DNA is TGTGCCAGCAGCCCGGTTGGCGGGTCAGACACCATATATTTT.

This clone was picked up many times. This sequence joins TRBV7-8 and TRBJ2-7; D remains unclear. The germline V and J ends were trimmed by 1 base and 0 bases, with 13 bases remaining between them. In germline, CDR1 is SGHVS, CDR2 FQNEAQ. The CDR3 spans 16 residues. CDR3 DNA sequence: TGTGCCAGCAGCTTAGGAATGGGTGCGAGCTCCTACGAGCAGTACTTC. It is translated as CASSLGMGASSYEQYF.

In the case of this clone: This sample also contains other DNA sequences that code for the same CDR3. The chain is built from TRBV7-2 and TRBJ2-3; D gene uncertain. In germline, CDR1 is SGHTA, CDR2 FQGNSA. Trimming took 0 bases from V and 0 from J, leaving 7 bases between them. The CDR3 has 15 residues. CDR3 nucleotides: TGTGCCAGCAGCTTAGCTTGGGGTAGCACAGATACGCAGTATTTT. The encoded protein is CASSLAWGSTDTQYF.

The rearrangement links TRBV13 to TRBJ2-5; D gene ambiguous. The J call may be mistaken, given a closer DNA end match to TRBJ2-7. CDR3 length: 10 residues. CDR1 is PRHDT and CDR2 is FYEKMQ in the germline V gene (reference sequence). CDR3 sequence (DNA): TGTGCCAGCAGGGTAGGCGAGCAGTACTTC. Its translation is CASRVGEQYF.

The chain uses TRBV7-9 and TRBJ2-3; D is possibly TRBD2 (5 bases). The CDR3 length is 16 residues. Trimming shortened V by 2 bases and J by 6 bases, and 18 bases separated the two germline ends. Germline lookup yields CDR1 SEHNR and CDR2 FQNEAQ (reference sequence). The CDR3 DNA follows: TGTGCCAGCAGCTTATCTCCAACGGCAAGAGGGGATACGCAGTATTTT. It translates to CASSLSPTARGDTQYF.

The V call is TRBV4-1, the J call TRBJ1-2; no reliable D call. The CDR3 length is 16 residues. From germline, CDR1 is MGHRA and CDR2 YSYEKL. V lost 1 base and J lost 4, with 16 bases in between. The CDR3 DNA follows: TGCGCCAGCAGCCAAGTTTTTTCCCCGCGAGGCTATGGCTACACCTTC. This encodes CASSQVFSPRGYGYTF.

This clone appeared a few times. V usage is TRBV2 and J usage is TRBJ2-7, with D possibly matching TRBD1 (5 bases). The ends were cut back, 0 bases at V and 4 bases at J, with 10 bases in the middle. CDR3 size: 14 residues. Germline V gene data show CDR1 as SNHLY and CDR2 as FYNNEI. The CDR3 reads CASSEAGGQYEQYF. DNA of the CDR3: TGTGCCAGCAGTGAAGCGGGCGGACAATACGAGCAGTACTTC.

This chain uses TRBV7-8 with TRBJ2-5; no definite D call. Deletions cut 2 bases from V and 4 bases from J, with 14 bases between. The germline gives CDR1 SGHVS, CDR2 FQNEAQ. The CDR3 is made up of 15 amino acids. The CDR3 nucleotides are TGTGCCAGCAGCTTACTGTCCCCCTGGGCAGAGACCCAGTACTTC. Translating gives CASSLLSPWAETQYF. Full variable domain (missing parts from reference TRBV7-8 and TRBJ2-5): GAGVSQSPRYKVAKRGQDVALRCDPISGHVSLFWYQQALGQGPEFLTYFQNEAQLDKSGLPSDRFFAERPEGSVSTLKIQRTQQEDSAVYLCASSLLSPWAETQYFGPGTRLLVL.

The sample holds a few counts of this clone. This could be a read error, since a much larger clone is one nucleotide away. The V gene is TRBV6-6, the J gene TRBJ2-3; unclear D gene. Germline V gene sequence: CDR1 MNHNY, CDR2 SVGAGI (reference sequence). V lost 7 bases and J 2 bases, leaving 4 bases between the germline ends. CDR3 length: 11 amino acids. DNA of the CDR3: TGTGCCAGCACAAACACAGATACGCAGTATTTT. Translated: CASTNTDTQYF.

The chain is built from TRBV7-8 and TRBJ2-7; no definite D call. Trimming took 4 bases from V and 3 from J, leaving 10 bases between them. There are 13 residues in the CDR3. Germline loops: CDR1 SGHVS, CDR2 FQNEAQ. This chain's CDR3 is CASSYQVNYEQYF. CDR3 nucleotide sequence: TGTGCCAGCAGCTATCAGGTGAACTACGAGCAGTACTTC.

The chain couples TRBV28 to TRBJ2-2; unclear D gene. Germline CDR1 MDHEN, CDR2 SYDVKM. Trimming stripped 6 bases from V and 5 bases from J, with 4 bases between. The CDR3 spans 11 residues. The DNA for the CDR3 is TGTGCCAGCAGGGGTACCGGGGAGCTGTTTTTT. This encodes CASRGTGELFF. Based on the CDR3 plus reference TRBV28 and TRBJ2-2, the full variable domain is DVKVTQSSRYLVKRTGEKVFLECVQDMDHENMFWYRQDPGLGLRLIYFSYDVKMKEKGDIPEGYSVSREKKERFSLILESASTNQTSMYLCASRGTGELFFGEGSRLTVL.

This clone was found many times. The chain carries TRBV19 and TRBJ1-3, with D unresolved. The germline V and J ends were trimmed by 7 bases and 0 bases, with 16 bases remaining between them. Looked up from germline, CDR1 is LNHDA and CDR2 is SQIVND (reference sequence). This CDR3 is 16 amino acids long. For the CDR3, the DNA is TGTGCCAGTATGAGGGAGGGATTTACCTCTGGAAACACCATATATTTT. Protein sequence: CASMREGFTSGNTIYF.

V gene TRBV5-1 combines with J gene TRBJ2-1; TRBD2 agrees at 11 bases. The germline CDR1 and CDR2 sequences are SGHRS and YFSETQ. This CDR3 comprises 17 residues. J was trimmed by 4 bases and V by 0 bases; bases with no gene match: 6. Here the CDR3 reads CASSLAVAGGKYNEQFF. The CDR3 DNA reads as TGCGCCAGCAGCTTGGCCGTAGCGGGAGGGAAATACAATGAGCAGTTCTTC.